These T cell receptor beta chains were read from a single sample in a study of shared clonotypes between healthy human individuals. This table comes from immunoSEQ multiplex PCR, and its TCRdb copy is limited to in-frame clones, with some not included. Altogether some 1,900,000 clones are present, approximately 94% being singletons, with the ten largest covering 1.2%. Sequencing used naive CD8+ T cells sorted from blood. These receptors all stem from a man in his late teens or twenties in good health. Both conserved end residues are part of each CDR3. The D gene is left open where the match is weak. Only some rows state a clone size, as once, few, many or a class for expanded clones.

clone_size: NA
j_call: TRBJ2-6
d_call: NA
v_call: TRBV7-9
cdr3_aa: CASSPPDDWGANVLTF
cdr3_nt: TGTGCCAGCAGCCCGCCGGATGATTGGGGGGCCAACGTCCTGACTTTC

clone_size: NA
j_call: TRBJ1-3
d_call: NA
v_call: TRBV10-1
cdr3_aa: CASSESPGAGNTIYF
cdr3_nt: TGCGCCAGCAGTGAGTCGCCGGGCGCAGGAAACACCATATATTTT

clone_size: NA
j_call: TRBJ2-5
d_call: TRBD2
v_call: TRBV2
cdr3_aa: CATGGQGEETQYF
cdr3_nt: TGTGCCACGGGGGGGCAGGGCGAAGAGACCCAGTACTTC

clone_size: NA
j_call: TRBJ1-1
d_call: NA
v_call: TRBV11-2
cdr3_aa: CASSLWEWGSTEAFF
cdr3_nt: TGTGCCAGCAGCTTATGGGAATGGGGAAGCACTGAAGCTTTCTTT

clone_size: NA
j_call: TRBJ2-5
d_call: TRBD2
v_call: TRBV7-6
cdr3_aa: CASSYGTSGRSRQETQYF
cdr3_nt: TGTGCCAGCAGCTACGGGACTAGCGGGAGGTCCCGCCAAGAGACCCAGTACTTC

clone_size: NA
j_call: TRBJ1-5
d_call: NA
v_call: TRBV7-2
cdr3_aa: CASSFLDSTGQPQHF
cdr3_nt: TGTGCCAGCAGCTTCCTGGACAGCACGGGACAGCCCCAGCATTTT

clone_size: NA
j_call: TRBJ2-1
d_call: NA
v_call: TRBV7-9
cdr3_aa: CASSLSENNEQFF
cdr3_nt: TGTGCCAGCAGCTTGAGTGAGAACAATGAGCAGTTCTTC

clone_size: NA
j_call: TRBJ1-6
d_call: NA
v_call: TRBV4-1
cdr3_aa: CASSQLTGRSSYNSPLHF
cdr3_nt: TGCGCCAGCAGCCAACTTACGGGCAGGAGCTCCTATAATTCACCCCTCCACTTT

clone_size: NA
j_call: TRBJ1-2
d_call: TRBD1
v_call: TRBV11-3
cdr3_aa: CASSLDRDRGSYGYTF
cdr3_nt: TGTGCCAGCAGCTTAGATCGGGACAGGGGATCCTATGGCTACACCTTC

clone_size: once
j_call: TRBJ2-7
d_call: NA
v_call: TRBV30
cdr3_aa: CACTEYEQYF
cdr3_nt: TGTGCCTGTACGGAATACGAGCAGTACTTC